A selection of T cell receptor beta chains follows, all from one sample in a study of T cell repertoires in cytomegalovirus infection. TCRdb independently ran MiXCR on the reads; one entry per CDR3 protein. The sample holds some 200,000 distinct CDR3 sequences; roughly 19% are singletons and the top ten take around 3.2%. The sample comprised PBMCs. These receptor sequences come from a human donor in good health (CMV status not recorded). Some clones in this sample may be carry-over from other donors' samples. Both conserved end residues are part of each CDR3. The D gene is left open where the match is weak. The size of a clone is reported for some rows only, either as once, few or many, or as a class for expanded clones.

V	J	size	D	CDR3	DNA
TRBV7-8	TRBJ1-1	many	-	CASSLARDSSEAFF	TGTGCCAGCAGCTTAGCGCGGGACTCCTCCGAAGCTTTCTTT
TRBV5-4	TRBJ2-5	once	TRBD1	CASSSRQGQETQYF	TGTGCCAGCAGCTCCAGACAGGGCCAAGAGACCCAGTATTTC
TRBV5-6	TRBJ1-2	few	-	CASSLPRASDYGYTF	TGTGCCAGCAGCCTCCCCAGGGCGTCCGACTATGGCTACACCTTC
TRBV28	TRBJ2-1	few	TRBD2	CASSSPGLAGGGEQFF	TGTGCCAGCAGTTCGCCGGGACTAGCGGGAGGAGGTGAGCAGTTCTTC
TRBV12-3/TRBV12-4	TRBJ2-1	few	TRBD1	CASSSGQPTYNEQFF	TGTGCCAGCAGCTCGGGACAGCCGACATACAATGAGCAGTTCTTC
TRBV7-2	TRBJ2-7	many	-	CASSLDFSYEQYF	TGTGCCAGCAGCTTAGATTTCTCCTACGAGCAGTACTTC
TRBV5-6	TRBJ1-5	-	-	CASSLNDQPQHF	TGTGCCAGCAGCTTGAACGATCAGCCCCAGCATTTT
TRBV15	TRBJ2-7	-	TRBD2	CATSRAGGRGDEQYF	TGTGCCACCAGCAGAGCGGGAGGGCGAGGGGACGAGCAGTACTTC
TRBV19	TRBJ1-5	-	-	CASSVSTGQPQHF	TGTGCCAGTAGTGTCTCGACAGGACAGCCCCAGCATTTT
TRBV25-1	TRBJ1-4	-	TRBD1	CASSDSGQGREKLFF	TGTGCCAGCAGTGATTCGGGACAGGGAAGGGAAAAACTGTTTTTT
TRBV3-1	TRBJ2-5	-	-	CASSQVGEVGETQYF	TGTGCCAGCAGCCAAGTCGGAGAGGTGGGAGAGACCCAGTACTTC
TRBV29-1	TRBJ2-3	-	-	CSTARDLTDTQYF	TGCAGCACCGCCAGGGACCTTACAGATACGCAGTATTTT
TRBV7-6	TRBJ1-3	few	TRBD1	CASSLDRGLSISGNTIYF	TGTGCCAGCAGCTTAGACAGGGGGCTTTCGATCTCTGGAAACACCATATATTTT
TRBV27	TRBJ2-1	few	-	CASSLRGKAGTYNEQFF	TGTGCCAGCAGTTTGAGGGGGAAAGCGGGAACCTACAATGAGCAGTTCTTC
TRBV11-2	TRBJ2-3	-	-	CASSPSPPDTQYF	TGTGCCAGCAGCCCGAGCCCCCCAGATACGCAGTATTTT
TRBV7-8	TRBJ2-5	many	-	CASSLALEETQYF	TGTGCCAGCAGCTTAGCGCTCGAAGAGACCCAGTACTTC
TRBV7-9	TRBJ1-2	many	TRBD1	CASSPSGGQGISYGYTF	TGTGCCAGCAGCCCCAGCGGTGGACAGGGGATCTCCTATGGCTACACCTTC
TRBV6-6	TRBJ1-1	few	TRBD1	CASSLQGTSEAFF	TGTGCCAGCAGTCTACAGGGGACCTCTGAAGCTTTCTTT
TRBV28	TRBJ1-6	-	TRBD1	CASSLLTGGYNSPLHF	TGTGCCAGCAGTTTACTGACAGGGGGCTACAATTCACCCCTCCACTTT
TRBV5-6	TRBJ1-1	few	TRBD1	CASSLGTGGARAFF	TGTGCCAGCAGCTTGGGGACAGGGGGCGCGAGGGCTTTCTTT
TRBV2	TRBJ2-3	few	TRBD2	CASRGGPTPRDTQYF	TGTGCCAGCCGGGGGGGACCGACGCCTCGGGATACGCAGTATTTT
TRBV2	TRBJ1-5	-	-	CASRQENNQPQHF	TGTGCCAGCAGACAGGAGAACAATCAGCCCCAGCATTTT
TRBV5-1	TRBJ1-1	few	TRBD1	CASSLGSRTGRPEAFF	TGCGCCAGCAGCTTGGGTTCCCGGACAGGGAGACCTGAAGCTTTCTTT
TRBV11-2	TRBJ1-1	-	TRBD1	CASTTIQGRNSEAFF	TGTGCCAGCACTACGATACAGGGGCGGAACTCTGAAGCTTTCTTT
TRBV20-1	TRBJ2-7	-	TRBD1	CSATGTGGYEQYF	TGCAGCGCAACCGGGACAGGGGGGTACGAGCAGTACTTC
TRBV7-2	TRBJ2-7	many	-	CASSLGRSSYEQYF	TGTGCCAGCAGCTTGGGACGTTCCTCCTACGAGCAGTACTTC
TRBV28	TRBJ2-6	many	-	CAIEQGTSSGANVLTF	TGTGCCATCGAACAGGGAACATCTTCTGGGGCCAACGTCCTGACTTTC
TRBV13	TRBJ2-4	few	TRBD1	CASSIQGSEAKNIQYF	TGTGCCAGCAGCATACAGGGGTCGGAGGCCAAAAACATTCAGTACTTC
TRBV7-6	TRBJ2-1	few	-	CASSPGSGGSSYNEQFF	TGTGCCAGCAGCCCAGGTTCAGGGGGGAGCTCCTACAATGAGCAGTTCTTC
TRBV6-2/TRBV6-3	TRBJ2-1	few	TRBD2	CASIPSGSLYNEQFF	TGTGCCAGCATTCCAAGCGGGAGTCTCTACAATGAGCAGTTCTTC
TRBV29-1	TRBJ2-7	-	-	CSVQTYEQYF	TGCAGCGTGCAGACCTACGAGCAGTACTTC
TRBV28	TRBJ1-1	-	-	CASVRNTEAFF	TGTGCCAGCGTTCGAAACACTGAAGCTTTCTTT
TRBV2	TRBJ2-5	many	-	CASSGGVYQETQYF	TGTGCCAGCAGCGGAGGCGTGTACCAAGAGACCCAGTACTTC
TRBV7-3	TRBJ2-2	-	TRBD1	CASSPGTGGTGELFF	TGTGCCAGCAGCCCAGGGACAGGCGGGACCGGGGAGCTGTTTTTT
TRBV19	TRBJ1-2	-	-	CASSIDSSVNANYGYTF	TGTGCCAGTAGTATCGACTCCTCTGTCAACGCTAACTATGGCTACACCTTC
TRBV5-1	TRBJ2-1	-	-	CASSISGVRNNEQFF	TGCGCCAGCAGCATTAGCGGTGTCCGCAACAATGAGCAGTTCTTC
TRBV7-6	TRBJ2-1	many	TRBD1	CASSVGTGAGEQFF	TGTGCCAGCAGCGTCGGGACAGGGGCCGGTGAGCAGTTCTTC
TRBV20-1	TRBJ2-7	-	-	CSARRVGEQYF	TGCAGTGCTCGGAGAGTAGGCGAGCAGTACTTC